Described below is a single T cell receptor beta chain sequence and its context. The source of the sample is a study of CD8 T cells in Susac syndrome. Roughly 0.45 to 1 ug RNA was reverse transcribed with random hexamers. MiXCR was run by TCRdb on the immunoSEQ multiplex PCR reads, yielding one entry per CDR3 protein. The data show roughly 100,000 distinct CDR3 sequences, with roughly 94% seen just once and over 0.4% held by the top ten. V was shortened by 3 bases and J by 7 bases, with 10 bases between the two germline ends. CDR1 SQVTM and CDR2 ANQGSEA come from the germline V gene. This CDR3 has 11 residues.

Sequenced sample: CD8+ T cells from PBMCs. This chain links TRBV29-1 with TRBJ2-7; D call uncertain. The TCR originated in a human donor with Susac syndrome. The CDR3: CSVESLGEQYF. DNA of the CDR3: TGCAGCGTTGAGTCTCTAGGGGAGCAGTACTTC.